A selection of T cell receptor beta chains follows, all from one sample in a study of a mutant IDH1 vaccine in newly diagnosed glioma. TCRdb keeps only in-frame clones here, not all; method: immunoSEQ multiplex PCR. The sample contains around 29,000 clones, approximately 86% of which appear only once. These receptors have no known antigen. The source material was peripheral blood mononuclear cells (PBMCs), sampled from a glioma patient whose treatment included an IDH1 peptide vaccine. All receptors derive from a woman aged 40-49 years with glioma. Some clones in this sample may be carry-over from other donors' samples. CDR3s include the opening cysteine and the closing phenylalanine or tryptophan. A D gene is named only where the DNA matches it firmly. A row's size may be missing; if present it is once, few, many or a size class.

cdr3_aa	cdr3_nt	j_call	d_call	clone_size	v_call
CASSQQGQSLNTIYF	TGTGCCAGCAGCCAACAGGGGCAGAGCCTCAACACCATATATTTT	TRBJ1-3	-	-	TRBV4-2
CASSLLPNEKLFF	TGTGCCAGCAGCTTACTCCCCAATGAAAAACTGTTTTTT	TRBJ1-4	-	-	TRBV5-4
CASSVVGFEYNEQFF	TGTGCCAGCAGCGTAGTTGGCTTTGAGTACAATGAGCAGTTCTTC	TRBJ2-1	-	-	TRBV9
CASSQGTGLNTEAFF	TGCGCCAGCAGCCAAGGGACAGGCCTGAACACTGAAGCTTTCTTT	TRBJ1-1	TRBD1	-	TRBV4-3
CASSLERDRGNIQYF	TGTGCCAGCAGCTTAGAGCGGGACAGGGGGAACATTCAGTACTTC	TRBJ2-4	TRBD1	-	TRBV7-6
CASSKFTPGEGGGETQYF	TGTGCCAGCAGCAAGTTTACCCCGGGGGAGGGCGGTGGAGAGACCCAGTACTTC	TRBJ2-5	TRBD2	-	TRBV28
CASSFRQGPGYTF	TGTGCCAGCAGTTTCCGGCAGGGTCCTGGCTACACCTTC	TRBJ1-2	-	-	TRBV27
CASSLEGTGEPWEQYF	TGTGCCAGCAGCTTGGAGGGTACAGGCGAGCCTTGGGAGCAGTACTTC	TRBJ2-7	-	-	TRBV5-4
CASSQDREKLFF	TGCGCCAGCAGCCAAGATAGGGAAAAACTGTTTTTT	TRBJ1-4	-	-	TRBV4-3
CASSAGGPSEADTQYF	TGTGCCAGCTCTGCGGGAGGGCCAAGTGAGGCAGATACGCAGTATTTT	TRBJ2-3	TRBD2	-	TRBV18
CASSYRQSSYNEQFF	TGTGCCAGCAGCTACAGGCAAAGCTCCTACAATGAGCAGTTCTTC	TRBJ2-1	-	-	TRBV6-6
CASSQAGGGNTIYF	TGCGCCAGCAGCCAAGCAGGGGGTGGAAACACCATATATTTT	TRBJ1-3	TRBD1	-	TRBV4-3
CASSQAVQGPVETQYF	TGCGCCAGCAGCCAAGCGGTCCAGGGACCCGTGGAGACCCAGTACTTC	TRBJ2-5	-	-	TRBV4-3
CASSPTGKGEKLFF	TGTGCCAGCAGCCCAACAGGAAAGGGTGAAAAACTGTTTTTT	TRBJ1-4	-	-	TRBV7-2
CASSNRRQGALRGYTF	TGTGCCAGCAGTAACAGAAGACAGGGGGCCCTGAGAGGCTACACCTTC	TRBJ1-2	TRBD1	-	TRBV28
CASSLDWDGYEQYF	TGTGCCAGCAGCTTAGATTGGGACGGCTACGAGCAGTACTTC	TRBJ2-7	-	-	TRBV7-9
CASSLGQGYGYTF	TGTGCCAGCAGCTTAGGACAGGGATATGGCTACACCTTC	TRBJ1-2	TRBD1	-	TRBV7-3
CASSWPGGELFF	TGTGCCAGTAGTTGGCCCGGCGGGGAGCTGTTTTTT	TRBJ2-2	-	-	TRBV19
CASSLSDPRGSVVLLTEAFF	TGTGCCAGCAGTTTATCGGATCCTAGGGGGTCGGTTGTGCTGCTCACTGAAGCTTTCTTT	TRBJ1-1	-	once	TRBV27
CASRQGAGELFF	TGTGCCAGCAGACAAGGGGCCGGGGAGCTGTTTTTT	TRBJ2-2	-	-	TRBV6-5
CATSRDGMGGAEAFF	TGTGCCACCAGCAGAGATGGGATGGGGGGTGCTGAAGCTTTCTTT	TRBJ1-1	-	few	TRBV15
CSVEDPQGINYEQYF	TGCAGCGTTGAAGATCCCCAGGGGATCAACTACGAGCAGTACTTC	TRBJ2-7	-	-	TRBV29-1
CSSGRETQYF	TGCAGTTCGGGGCGTGAGACCCAGTACTTC	TRBJ2-5	-	-	TRBV29-1
CAISPRGQTTYEQYF	TGTGCCATCAGCCCCAGAGGCCAGACCACCTACGAGCAGTACTTC	TRBJ2-7	-	few	TRBV10-3
CASSPTGTGTDTQYF	TGTGCCAGCTCACCAACCGGGACAGGCACAGATACGCAGTATTTT	TRBJ2-3	TRBD1	-	TRBV18
CASSRGSGRDTGELFF	TGTGCCAGCAGCCGGGGGAGCGGGAGGGATACCGGGGAGCTGTTTTTT	TRBJ2-2	TRBD2	-	TRBV11-3
CASSRSGAGQNIQYF	TGCGCCAGCAGCCGAAGCGGGGCCGGCCAAAACATTCAGTACTTC	TRBJ2-4	TRBD2	-	TRBV4-1
CASSLFWGQPQHF	TGTGCCAGCAGTTTATTTTGGGGACAGCCCCAGCATTTT	TRBJ1-5	-	-	TRBV27
CASSEARQLNTEAFF	TGTGCCAGCAGTGAAGCGCGGCAGCTGAACACTGAAGCTTTCTTT	TRBJ1-1	-	-	TRBV2
CASSRKQGASYGYTF	TGTGCCAGCAGTCGGAAACAGGGCGCTAGCTATGGCTACACCTTC	TRBJ1-2	-	-	TRBV6-5
CASSLTVTGELFF	TGCGCCAGCAGCCTAACAGTCACCGGGGAGCTGTTTTTT	TRBJ2-2	-	-	TRBV5-1
CASSLDNYNSPLHF	TGTGCCAGCAGCTTGGACAACTATAATTCACCCCTCCACTTT	TRBJ1-6	-	-	TRBV5-6
CASSEQAFNEKLFF	TGTGCCAGCAGTGAACAGGCCTTTAATGAAAAACTGTTTTTT	TRBJ1-4	-	-	TRBV25-1
CASSLAPQINYGYTF	TGTGCCAGCAGTCTTGCCCCACAGATTAACTATGGCTACACCTTC	TRBJ1-2	-	-	TRBV28
CASSFSGRAGGSEQFF	TGTGCCAGCAGCTTTAGCGGGAGGGCCGGGGGTAGTGAGCAGTTCTTC	TRBJ2-1	TRBD2	-	TRBV7-8
CASSLDGAEAFF	TGTGCCAGCAGCCTAGACGGGGCTGAAGCTTTCTTT	TRBJ1-1	-	few	TRBV4-2
CATSDRKVDGYTF	TGTGCCACCTCAGACAGGAAGGTGGATGGCTACACCTTC	TRBJ1-2	-	few	TRBV27
CASSLELAGTETQYF	TGTGCCAGCAGCTTGGAACTAGCGGGAACAGAGACCCAGTACTTC	TRBJ2-5	TRBD2	few	TRBV5-6
CASLGGLPYEQYF	TGTGCCAGCCTAGGTGGGCTCCCCTACGAGCAGTACTTC	TRBJ2-7	-	-	TRBV27
CASSFSAGDEKLFF	TGCGCCAGCAGCTTCTCGGCGGGGGACGAAAAACTGTTTTTT	TRBJ1-4	-	-	TRBV5-1
CASSVVGTGELFF	TGTGCCAGCAGCGTAGTTGGGACCGGGGAGCTGTTTTTT	TRBJ2-2	-	-	TRBV9
CAISESTGGGNQPQHF	TGTGCCATCAGTGAGTCGACAGGGGGAGGCAATCAGCCCCAGCATTTT	TRBJ1-5	TRBD1	-	TRBV10-3
CASRGGTWESEAFF	TGCGCCAGCCGGGGGGGGACATGGGAGTCTGAAGCTTTCTTT	TRBJ1-1	-	few	TRBV5-1
CASSPGSLNQPQHF	TGTGCCAGCAGCCCCGGGTCCCTAAATCAGCCCCAGCATTTT	TRBJ1-5	-	-	TRBV7-9
CASSRVPLATNEKLFF	TGTGCCAGCAGCCGGGTTCCCCTCGCAACTAATGAAAAACTGTTTTTT	TRBJ1-4	-	-	TRBV7-2
CAISEGRATNEKLFF	TGTGCCATCAGCGAAGGAAGGGCAACTAATGAAAAACTGTTTTTT	TRBJ1-4	-	-	TRBV10-3
CASSLSQWGSGRAYEQYF	TGTGCCAGCAGTTTATCTCAGTGGGGTAGCGGGAGAGCATACGAGCAGTACTTC	TRBJ2-7	TRBD2	-	TRBV28
CASSQERVGRTDTQYF	TGCGCCAGCAGCCAAGAGCGTGTGGGCCGCACAGATACGCAGTATTTT	TRBJ2-3	-	-	TRBV4-3
CATSPQPNQPQHF	TGTGCCACCTCGCCACAGCCTAATCAGCCCCAGCATTTT	TRBJ1-5	-	few	TRBV28
CASSYPQLAGQNIQYF	TGTGCCAGCAGTTACCCCCAACTAGCGGGTCAAAACATTCAGTACTTC	TRBJ2-4	TRBD2	-	TRBV6-6
CASSTSDYEQYF	TGCGCCAGTTCCACTAGCGACTACGAGCAGTACTTC	TRBJ2-7	TRBD2	-	TRBV5-1
CASSPPGSHNNEQFF	TGTGCCAGCAGCCCCCCAGGCTCTCATAACAATGAGCAGTTCTTC	TRBJ2-1	-	few	TRBV13
CASSVATGTGLSSYNEQFF	TGTGCCAGCAGCGTAGCAACCGGGACAGGGCTTAGCTCCTACAATGAGCAGTTCTTC	TRBJ2-1	TRBD1	-	TRBV9
CASSFSGTGDGYTF	TGTGCCAGCAGCTTCTCCGGGACAGGAGATGGCTACACCTTC	TRBJ1-2	TRBD1	-	TRBV7-9